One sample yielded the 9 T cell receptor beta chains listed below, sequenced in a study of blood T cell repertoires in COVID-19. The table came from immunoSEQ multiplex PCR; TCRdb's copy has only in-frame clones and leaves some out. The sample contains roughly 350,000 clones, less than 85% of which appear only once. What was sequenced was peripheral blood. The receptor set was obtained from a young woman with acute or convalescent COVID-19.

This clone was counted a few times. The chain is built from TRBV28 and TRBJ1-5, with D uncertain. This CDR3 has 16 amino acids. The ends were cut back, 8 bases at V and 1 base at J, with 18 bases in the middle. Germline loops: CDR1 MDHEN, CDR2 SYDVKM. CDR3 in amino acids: CASHSTLGESNQPQHF. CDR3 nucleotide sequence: TGTGCCAGCCATTCGACATTGGGTGAGAGCAATCAGCCCCAGCATTTT.

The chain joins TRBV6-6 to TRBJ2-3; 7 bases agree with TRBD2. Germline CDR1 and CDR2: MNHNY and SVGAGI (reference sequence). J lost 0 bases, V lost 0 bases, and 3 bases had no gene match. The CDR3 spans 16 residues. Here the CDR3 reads CASSYSSGASTDTQYF. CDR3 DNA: TGTGCCAGCAGTTACTCCAGCGGGGCTAGCACAGATACGCAGTATTTT.

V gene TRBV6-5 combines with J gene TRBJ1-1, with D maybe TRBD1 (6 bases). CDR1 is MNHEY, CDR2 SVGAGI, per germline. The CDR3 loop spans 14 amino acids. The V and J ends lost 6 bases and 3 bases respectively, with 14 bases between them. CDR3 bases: TGTGCCAGCAGACCTCGAGGGGGGGACACTGAAGCTTTCTTT. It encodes CASRPRGGDTEAFF.

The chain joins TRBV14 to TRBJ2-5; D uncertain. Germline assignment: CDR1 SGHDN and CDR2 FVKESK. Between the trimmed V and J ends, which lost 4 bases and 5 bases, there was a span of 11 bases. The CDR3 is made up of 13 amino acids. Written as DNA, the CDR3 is TGTGCCAGCAGCCCCCTAGTGGAGGAGACCCAGTACTTC. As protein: CASSPLVEETQYF. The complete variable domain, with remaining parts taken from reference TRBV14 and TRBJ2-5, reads EAGVTQFPSHSVIEKGQTVTLRCDPISGHDNLYWYRRVMGKEIKFLLHFVKESKQDESGMPNNRFLAERTGGTYSTLKVQPAELEDSGVYFCASSPLVEETQYFGPGTRLLVL.

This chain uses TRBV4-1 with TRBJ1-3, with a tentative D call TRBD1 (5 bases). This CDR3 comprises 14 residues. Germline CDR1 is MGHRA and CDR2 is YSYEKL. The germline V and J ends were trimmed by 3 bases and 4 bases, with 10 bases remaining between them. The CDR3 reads CASSQGEGGNTIYF. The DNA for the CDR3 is TGCGCCAGCAGCCAGGGGGAGGGGGGAAACACCATATATTTT.

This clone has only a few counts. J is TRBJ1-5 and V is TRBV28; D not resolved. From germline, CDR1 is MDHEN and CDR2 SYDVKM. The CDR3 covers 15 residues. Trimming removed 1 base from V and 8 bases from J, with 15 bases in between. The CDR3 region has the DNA TGTGCCAGCAGTTTATTTGACGGTGGGAGAGAGCCCCAGCATTTT. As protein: CASSLFDGGREPQHF.

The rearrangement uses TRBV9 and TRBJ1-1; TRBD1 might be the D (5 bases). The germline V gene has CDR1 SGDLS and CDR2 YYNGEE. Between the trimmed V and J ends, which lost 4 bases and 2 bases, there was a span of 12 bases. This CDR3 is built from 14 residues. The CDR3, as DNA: TGTGCCAGCAGCACCCTGGACACAAACACTGAAGCTTTCTTT. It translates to CASSTLDTNTEAFF.

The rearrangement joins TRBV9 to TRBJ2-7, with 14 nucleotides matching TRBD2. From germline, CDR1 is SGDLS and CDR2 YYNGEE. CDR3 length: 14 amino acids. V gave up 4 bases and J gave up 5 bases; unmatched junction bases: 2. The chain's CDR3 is CASSPGLAGDEQYF. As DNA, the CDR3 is TGTGCCAGCAGCCCGGGACTAGCGGGAGACGAGCAGTACTTC.

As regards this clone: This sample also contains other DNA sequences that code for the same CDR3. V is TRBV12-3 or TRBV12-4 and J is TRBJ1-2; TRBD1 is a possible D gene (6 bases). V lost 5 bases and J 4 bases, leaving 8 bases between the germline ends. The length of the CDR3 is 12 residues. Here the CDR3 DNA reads TGTGCCAGCAGTCTGGACAGCTATGGCTACACCTTC. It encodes CASSLDSYGYTF.